A single sample gave rise to the 31 T cell receptor beta chains below, sequenced in a study of blood T cells in healthy people across ages. Combining a sample-barcoded 5' primer with a J-beta primer mix, a second PCR ran for about 6 to 12 cycles. TCRdb redid the calling of the 5' RACE reads with MiXCR, one entry per CDR3 protein. The sample yields fewer than 2 million distinct CDR3 sequences, about 39% seen once. Material for sequencing was blood. These receptor sequences come from a human donor in good health.

The rearrangement links TRBV4-1 to TRBJ1-4; 9 bases align to TRBD1. The germline gives CDR1 MGHRA, CDR2 YSYEKL. V gave up 4 bases and J gave up 2 bases; unmatched junction bases: 5. The CDR3 totals 16 residues. The CDR3 loop is CASSRTGTGTNEKLFF. CDR3 bases: TGCGCCAGCAGCCGAACCGGGACAGGGACTAATGAAAAACTGTTTTTT.

This sequence joins TRBV7-9 and TRBJ1-1; 9 nucleotides line up with TRBD1. The CDR3 spans 15 residues. Per the germline V gene, CDR1 is SEHNR and CDR2 is FQNEAQ (reference sequence). V gave up 4 bases and J gave up 7 bases; unmatched junction bases: 10. Written as DNA, the CDR3 is TGTGCCAGCAGCTCCTGGACAGGGGTGGCCTTTGAAGCTTTCTTT. Translated, it gives CASSSWTGVAFEAFF.

This chain links TRBV18 with TRBJ1-6; 9 bases agree with TRBD1. Germline V lookup: CDR1 KGHSH, CDR2 LQKENI. J was trimmed by 8 bases and V by 0 bases; bases with no gene match: 8. The length of the CDR3 is 17 residues. CDR3 loop: CASSPPPQGAKDSPLHF. In DNA, the CDR3 is TGTGCCAGCTCACCACCGCCACAGGGGGCGAAGGATTCACCCCTCCACTTT.

The chain uses TRBV6-1 and TRBJ2-1; unclear D gene. This CDR3 is built from 15 residues. Germline CDR1 MNHNS, CDR2 SASEGT. V was pared by 7 bases and J by 2 bases, with 15 bases between. The chain's CDR3 is CASIIVGTTYNEQFF. The DNA of the CDR3 is TGTGCCAGCATTATCGTGGGTACTACCTACAATGAGCAGTTCTTC.

The chain carries TRBV9 and TRBJ2-3; D assignment may be TRBD1 or TRBD2 (5 bases each). The V gene's germline CDR1 is SGDLS and CDR2 YYNGEE. The CDR3 contains 17 residues. Deletions cut 0 bases from V and 2 bases from J, with 16 bases between. DNA of the CDR3: TGTGCCAGCAGCGTAGCTGAGGGGAATTTCCACACAGATACGCAGTATTTT. Translating gives CASSVAEGNFHTDTQYF. The full variable domain, with the rest looked up from reference TRBV9 and TRBJ2-3, is DSGVTQTPKHLITATGQRVTLRCSPRSGDLSVYWYQQSLDQGLQFLIQYYNGEERAKGNILERFSAQQFPDLHSELNLSSLELGDSALYFCASSVAEGNFHTDTQYFGPGTRLTVL.

The chain employs TRBV7-9 and TRBJ1-1, with D unclear. The V gene's germline CDR1 is SEHNR and CDR2 FQNEAQ (reference sequence). With 6 bases removed from V and 1 base from J, the gap between germline ends came to 12 bases. The CDR3 length is 14 residues. DNA for the CDR3: TGTGCCAGCAGTCCGTATGGCCCGAACACTGAAGCTTTCTTT. As protein: CASSPYGPNTEAFF.

A few counts support this clonotype. The V call is TRBV4-3, the J call TRBJ2-1; 8 bases map to TRBD1. Germline lookup yields CDR1 LGHNA and CDR2 YSLEER. This CDR3 contains 17 residues. After removal of 4 bases from V and 2 bases from J, the junction contained 10 bases not matched to a gene. The CDR3, as DNA: TGCGCCAGCAGCCCACCGCCGGACAGGGAAGCCTACAATGAGCAGTTCTTC. It codes for CASSPPPDREAYNEQFF.

V and J are TRBV10-3 and TRBJ2-5, with TRBD2 identical over 9 bases. The germline CDR1 and CDR2 sequences are ENHRY and SYGVKD. The CDR3 covers 15 residues. With V trimmed by 0 bases and J by 3 bases, 2 bases remained unmatched. The CDR3 bases are TGTGCCATCAGTGAGTCCAGACTAGCGGAAGAGACCCAGTACTTC. It encodes CAISESRLAEETQYF.

This chain uses TRBV12-3 or TRBV12-4 with TRBJ1-1; no clear D. The CDR3 runs 14 residues. The V and J ends lost 6 bases and 6 bases respectively, with 17 bases between them. For the CDR3, the DNA is TGTGCCAGCAGCCTGGGATTGAGGATCGCTGAAGCTTTCTTT. Its protein product is CASSLGLRIAEAFF.

This clonotype has just a few counts. The V gene is TRBV2, the J gene TRBJ1-2; D uncertain. The germline V gene encodes CDR1 SNHLY and CDR2 FYNNEI. Trimming pared 6 bases from V and 4 bases from J, leaving 12 bases between. This CDR3 contains 13 residues. CDR3 bases: TGTGCCAGCAGAGATTCATCCACCTATGGCTACACCTTC. Protein sequence: CASRDSSTYGYTF. The full variable domain, completed using reference TRBV2 and TRBJ1-2, is EPEVTQTPSHQVTQMGQEVILRCVPISNHLYFYWYRQILGQKVEFLVSFYNNEISEKSEIFDDQFSVERPDGSNFTLKIRSTKLEDSAMYFCASRDSSTYGYTFGSGTRLTVV.

Concerning this clonotype itself: A read error is possible here, since a much larger clone lies one base away. The rearrangement uses TRBV29-1 and TRBJ2-5; D not certain. Germline CDR1 and CDR2: SQVTM and ANQGSEA. CDR3 length: 12 amino acids. This CDR3 reads CSVEDFSETRYF. CDR3 coding DNA: TGCAGCGTTGAAGATTTCAGTGAGACCCGGTACTTC.

The chain recombines TRBV29-1 with TRBJ1-1, with 9 bases identical to TRBD1. Germline-derived CDR1 and CDR2 are SQVTM and ANQGSEA. The CDR3 spans 14 residues. The V and J ends lost 4 bases and 1 base, in that order; junction bases with no gene match: 4. CDR3 sequence reads: CSVAQGAWNTEAFF. The CDR3 DNA follows: TGCAGCGTTGCACAGGGGGCTTGGAACACTGAAGCTTTCTTT.

Comment on this clonotype: Relative to the germline gene, one junction end is altered; a read error may explain this. CDR3 region: CSALHGGEDTEAFF. The CDR3 DNA reads TGCAGTGCTCTCCACGGGGGGGAAGACACCGAAGCTTTCTTT. This chain uses TRBV20-1 with TRBJ1-1, with D maybe TRBD1 (5 bases). The CDR3 extends over 14 amino acids. Germline V gene data show CDR1 as DFQATT and CDR2 as SNEGSKA (reference sequence).

Only one count was recorded for this clonotype. This rearrangement joins TRBV9 to TRBJ2-4; D gene uncertain. The V gene lost 1 base and the J gene lost 2 bases, with 10 bases spanning the gap. This CDR3 contains 15 residues. Germline values: CDR1 SGDLS, CDR2 YYNGEE. The CDR3 DNA reads as TGTGCCAGCAGCGTATCTGTTAATCCCAAAAACATTCAGTACTTC. The encoded protein is CASSVSVNPKNIQYF.

V is TRBV3-1 and J is TRBJ2-3; 10 bases are a match to TRBD2. This CDR3 has 18 amino acids. J gave up 0 bases and V 4 bases, and 10 bases lay outside the gene matches. From germline, CDR1 is LGHDT and CDR2 YNNKEL (reference sequence). The CDR3 here is CASSLKTKGLASTDTQYF. The CDR3 DNA is TGTGCCAGCAGCCTCAAGACGAAGGGACTAGCGAGCACAGATACGCAGTATTTT.

This clonotype was detected once. The chain recombines TRBV9 with TRBJ2-6, with D unclear. The CDR3 covers 15 residues. V was cut by 3 bases and J by 0 bases, with 7 bases left in between. Germline CDR1 reads SGDLS; CDR2 reads YYNGEE. The CDR3 DNA reads as TGTGCCAGCAGCGGGATGAGCTCTGGGGCCAACGTCCTGACTTTC. It translates to CASSGMSSGANVLTF.

The V call is TRBV7-9, the J call TRBJ2-7, with TRBD1 identical over 9 bases. The junction had 9 bases not matched to a gene; V was cut back by 4 bases and J by 5 bases. CDR1 SEHNR and CDR2 FQNEAQ come from the germline V gene (reference sequence). The CDR3 totals 15 residues. CDR3 residues: CASSSYRGHRHEQYF. For the CDR3, the DNA is TGTGCCAGCAGCTCTTACAGGGGGCATCGCCACGAGCAGTACTTC.

The J gene is TRBJ1-4, the V gene TRBV5-4, with D possibly being TRBD1 (6 bases). Trimming left V 2 bases short and J 7 bases short, with 15 bases between. Germline V lookup: CDR1 SGHNT, CDR2 YYREEE (reference sequence). The CDR3 totals 15 residues. The CDR3 bases are TGTGCCAGCAGCTTATCGGGGGGCGAGATTGAAAAACTGTTTTTT. Encoded protein: CASSLSGGEIEKLFF. The full variable domain, in which reference TRBV5-4 and TRBJ1-4 provide the parts outside the CDR3, is ETGVTQSPTHLIKTRGQQVTLRCSSQSGHNTVSWYQQALGQGPQFIFQYYREEENGRGNFPPRFSGLQFPNYSSELNVNALELDDSALYLCASSLSGGEIEKLFFGSGTQLSVL.

The rearrangement joins TRBV6-5 to TRBJ1-1; 7 positions match TRBD1. V was clipped by 6 bases and J by 3 bases; unmatched bases: 7. The length of the CDR3 is 14 residues. Germline V CDR1 and CDR2: MNHEY, SVGAGI. This CDR3 is CASSRDSRDTEAFF. The CDR3 nucleotides read TGTGCCAGCAGCCGGGACAGCCGGGACACTGAAGCTTTCTTT.

This chain connects TRBV11-2 to TRBJ1-4, with D possibly TRBD1 on 6 matching bases. V was trimmed by 1 base and J by 12 bases, leaving 15 bases between them. Germline assignment: CDR1 SGHAT and CDR2 FQNNGV. The CDR3 covers 14 residues. The CDR3 DNA sequence: TGTGCCAGCAGCTTAGTGAGGGGGGAAGAAGAACTGTTTTTT. As protein: CASSLVRGEEELFF.

This chain links TRBV13 with TRBJ1-2, with 12 bases fitting TRBD1. The ends lost 4 bases at V and 4 bases at J; junction bases unmatched: 1. The CDR3 consists of 14 residues. CDR1 PRHDT and CDR2 FYEKMQ come from the germline V gene (reference sequence). The DNA of the CDR3 is TGTGCCAGCAGCTGGGACAGGGGGCCCTATGGCTACACCTTC. Translated: CASSWDRGPYGYTF.

The gene calls are TRBV9 and TRBJ1-2, with TRBD1 as a possible D gene (6 bases). Germline loops: CDR1 SGDLS, CDR2 YYNGEE. With 0 bases removed from V and 4 bases from J, the gap between germline ends came to 13 bases. There are 15 residues in the CDR3. The CDR3 protein is CASSVGGQWTYGYTF. The CDR3 DNA sequence: TGTGCCAGCAGCGTAGGAGGACAGTGGACCTATGGCTACACCTTC.

The V and J genes are TRBV29-1 and TRBJ2-2, with 10 bases that match TRBD1. V lost 6 bases, J lost 7 bases, and 8 bases stayed unmatched. The CDR3 contains 14 residues. The V gene's germline CDR1 is SQVTM and CDR2 ANQGSEA. The DNA of the CDR3 is TGCAGCGTAACGACAGGGGGCTGGATCGGGGAGCTGTTTTTT. It yields the protein CSVTTGGWIGELFF.

The V and J genes are TRBV7-2 and TRBJ1-6, with D tentatively TRBD1 (5 bases). V lost 5 bases to trimming and J lost 8 bases, with 19 bases between them. Germline assignment: CDR1 SGHTA and CDR2 FQGNSA. The CDR3 has 16 residues. In DNA, the CDR3 is TGTGCCAGCAGCCGGGAGCACAGGCCCACCTATTCACCCCTCCACTTT. Amino acid sequence: CASSREHRPTYSPLHF. Using reference TRBV7-2 and TRBJ1-6 for the parts outside the CDR3, the full variable domain is GAGVSQSPSNKVTEKGKDVELRCDPISGHTALYWYRQSLGQGLEFLIYFQGNSAPDKSGLPSDRFSAERTGGSVSTLTIQRTQQEDSAVYLCASSREHRPTYSPLHFGNGTRLTVT.

The rearrangement joins TRBV4-1 to TRBJ2-1; 12 bases line up with TRBD2. J gave up 15 bases and V 4 bases, and 16 bases lay outside the gene matches. This CDR3 contains 16 residues. The germline gives CDR1 MGHRA, CDR2 YSYEKL. The CDR3 coding sequence is TGCGCCAGCAGCCCTACGGGGACTAGCGGGTCCCTTGGCAGGTTCTTC. Amino acids: CASSPTGTSGSLGRFF.

This clonotype has a handful of counts. V gene TRBV28 combines with J gene TRBJ1-2, with D perhaps matching TRBD1 (5 bases). Germline V lookup: CDR1 MDHEN, CDR2 SYDVKM. The V gene lost 3 bases and the J gene lost 8 bases, with 13 bases spanning the gap. The CDR3 runs 13 residues. Written as DNA, the CDR3 is TGTGCCAGCAGTTTCATGGGGCGCGGGGGCTACACCTTC. Translated, it gives CASSFMGRGGYTF.

This clonotype was counted between two and nine times. The chain recombines TRBV10-3 with TRBJ2-7; D is perhaps TRBD1 (5 bases). Trimming shortened V by 2 bases and J by 2 bases, and 13 bases separated the two germline ends. CDR1 is ENHRY, CDR2 SYGVKD, per germline. CDR3 length equals 15 residues. In DNA form, the CDR3 reads TGTGCCATCAGTGAGCCAGACAGTTATCCCTACGAGCAGTACTTC. Its protein product is CAISEPDSYPYEQYF.

On this clonotype: Germline is not matched at one junction end, which may reflect a read error. V and J are TRBV20-1 and TRBJ2-1; TRBD2 aligns across 11 bases. Germline loops: CDR1 DFQATT, CDR2 SNEGSKA (reference sequence). This CDR3 is built from 13 residues. Written as DNA, the CDR3 is TGCAGTGCTTTTAGCGGGGGGGACAACGAGCAGTTCTTC. Translating it yields CSAFSGGDNEQFF.

The sample holds a few counts of this clonotype. The chain has TRBV29-1 and TRBJ2-5; a possible D gene is TRBD2 (5 bases). There are 14 residues in the CDR3. Trimming took off 0 bases at V and 6 bases at J, with 14 bases between the two ends. Germline V CDR1 and CDR2: SQVTM, ANQGSEA. The CDR3 spells CSVEDRRGSKTQYF. CDR3 bases: TGCAGCGTTGAAGATCGCCGGGGTTCGAAGACCCAGTACTTC.

V is TRBV29-1 and J is TRBJ2-1; 13 bases are a match to TRBD2. This CDR3 is built from 17 residues. Looked up from germline, CDR1 is SQVTM and CDR2 is ANQGSEA. V dropped 3 bases and J dropped 8; count of bases not matched to a gene: 13. Written as DNA, the CDR3 is TGCAGCGTTGATCTGCTCGACGGGACTAGCGGGGACGATGAGCAGTTCTTC. Its protein product is CSVDLLDGTSGDDEQFF.

This clonotype occurred a few times. The V call is TRBV28, the J call TRBJ1-5; tentative D call: TRBD1 (6 bases). There are 17 residues in the CDR3. Germline V gives CDR1 MDHEN, CDR2 SYDVKM. With 1 base removed from V and 1 base from J, the gap between germline ends came to 14 bases. The CDR3 bases are TGTGCCAGCAGTTTATTCCGGGGGGCGGTCAGCAATCAGCCCCAGCATTTT. This encodes CASSLFRGAVSNQPQHF.